This TCR beta chain appears in the sequencing data of a study of blood T cell repertoires in COVID-19. Study-wide background: Sources were T cells, B-cell-depleted T cells, or PBMCs; the material itself was cDNA or gDNA.

In the source study's methods: Reference gene primer amplification gave nucleated cell count estimates. Data came from immunoSEQ multiplex PCR; TCRdb stores just in-frame clones and leaves some out. The V and J calls and clone size are taken from that table; D and trimming were inferred from the DNA. In the table there are 150,000 to 180,000 clones, about four fifths of which are singletons. Trimming shortened V by 1 base and J by 0 bases, and 9 bases separated the two germline ends. CDR1 is LNHDA and CDR2 is SQIVND in the germline V gene (reference sequence). The CDR3 is 15 amino acids. The sample consisted of peripheral blood. The V call is TRBV19, the J call TRBJ1-1; D ambiguous. The sequence was collected from a man between 60 and 70 years old with acute or convalescent COVID-19. DNA of the CDR3: TGTGCCAGTAGTATAGGCCCCAGGTTGAACACTGAAGCTTTCTTT. Translation: CASSIGPRLNTEAFF.